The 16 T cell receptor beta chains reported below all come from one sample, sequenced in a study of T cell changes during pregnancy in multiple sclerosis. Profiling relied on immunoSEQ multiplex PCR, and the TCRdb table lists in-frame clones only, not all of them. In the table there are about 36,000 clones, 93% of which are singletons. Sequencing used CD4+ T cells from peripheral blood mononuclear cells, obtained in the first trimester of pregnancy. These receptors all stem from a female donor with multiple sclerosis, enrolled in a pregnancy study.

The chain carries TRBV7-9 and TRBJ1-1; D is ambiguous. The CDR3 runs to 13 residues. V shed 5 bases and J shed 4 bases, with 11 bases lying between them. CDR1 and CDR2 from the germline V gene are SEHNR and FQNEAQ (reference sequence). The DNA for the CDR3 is TGTGCCAGCAGCCAGGAGGGTCCCACTGAAGCTTTCTTT. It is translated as CASSQEGPTEAFF.

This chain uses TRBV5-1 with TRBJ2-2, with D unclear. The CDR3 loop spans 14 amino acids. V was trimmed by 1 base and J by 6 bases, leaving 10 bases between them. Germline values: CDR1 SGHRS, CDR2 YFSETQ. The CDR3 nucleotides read TGCGCCAGCAGCTTGTCCTGGCTTGCCGGGGAGCTGTTTTTT. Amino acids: CASSLSWLAGELFF.

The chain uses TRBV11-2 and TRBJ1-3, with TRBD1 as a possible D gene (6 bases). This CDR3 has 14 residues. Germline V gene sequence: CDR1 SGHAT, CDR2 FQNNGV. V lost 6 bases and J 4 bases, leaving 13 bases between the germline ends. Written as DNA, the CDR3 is TGTGCCAGCAGACTAGGGGGAGCCGGAAACACCATATATTTT. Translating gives CASRLGGAGNTIYF.

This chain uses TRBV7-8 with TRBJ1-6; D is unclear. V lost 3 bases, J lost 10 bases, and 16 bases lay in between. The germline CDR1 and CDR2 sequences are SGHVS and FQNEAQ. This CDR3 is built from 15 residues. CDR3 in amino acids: CASSFRREIGSPLHF. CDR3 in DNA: TGTGCCAGCAGCTTTCGGCGGGAAATTGGCTCACCCCTCCACTTT. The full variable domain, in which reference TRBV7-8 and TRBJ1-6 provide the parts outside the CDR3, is GAGVSQSPRYKVAKRGQDVALRCDPISGHVSLFWYQQALGQGPEFLTYFQNEAQLDKSGLPSDRFFAERPEGSVSTLKIQRTQQEDSAVYLCASSFRREIGSPLHFGNGTRLTVT.

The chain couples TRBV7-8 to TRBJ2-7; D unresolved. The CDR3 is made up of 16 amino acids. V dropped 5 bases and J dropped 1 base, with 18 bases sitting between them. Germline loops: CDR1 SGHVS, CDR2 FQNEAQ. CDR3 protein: CASSRLGSSVSYEQYF. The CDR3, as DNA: TGTGCCAGCAGCCGTCTTGGCAGTTCAGTGTCCTACGAGCAGTACTTC.

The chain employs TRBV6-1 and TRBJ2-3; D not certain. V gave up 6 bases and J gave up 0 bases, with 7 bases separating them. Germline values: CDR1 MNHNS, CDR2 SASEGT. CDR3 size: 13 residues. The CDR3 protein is CASRSPSTDTQYF. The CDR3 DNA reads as TGTGCCAGCAGGAGTCCTAGCACAGATACGCAGTATTTT.

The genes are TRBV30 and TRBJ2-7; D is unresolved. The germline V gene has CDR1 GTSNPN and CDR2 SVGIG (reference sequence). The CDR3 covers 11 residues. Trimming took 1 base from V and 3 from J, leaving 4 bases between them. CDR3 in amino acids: CAWSGSYEQYF. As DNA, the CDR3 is TGTGCCTGGAGTGGGAGCTACGAGCAGTACTTC.

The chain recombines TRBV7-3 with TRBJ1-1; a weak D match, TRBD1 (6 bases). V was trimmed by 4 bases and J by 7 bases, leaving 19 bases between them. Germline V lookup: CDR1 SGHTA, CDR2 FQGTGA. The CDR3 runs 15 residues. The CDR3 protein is CASSSTGTSGIEAFF. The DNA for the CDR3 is TGTGCCAGCAGCTCCACCGGGACAAGCGGGATTGAAGCTTTCTTT. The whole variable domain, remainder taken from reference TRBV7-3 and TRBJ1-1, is GAGVSQTPSNKVTEKGKYVELRCDPISGHTALYWYRQSLGQGPEFLIYFQGTGAADDSGLPNDRFFAVRPEGSVSTLKIQRTERGDSAVYLCASSSTGTSGIEAFFGQGTRLTVV.

CDR3 protein: CASSYDDSYGYTF. CDR3 nucleotide sequence: TGTGCCAGCAGTTACGATGACAGCTATGGCTACACCTTC. V is TRBV6-5 and J is TRBJ1-2; a weak D match, TRBD1 (5 bases). Trimming left V 2 bases short and J 4 bases short, with 8 bases between. This CDR3 spans 13 amino acids. The germline V gene encodes CDR1 MNHEY and CDR2 SVGAGI.

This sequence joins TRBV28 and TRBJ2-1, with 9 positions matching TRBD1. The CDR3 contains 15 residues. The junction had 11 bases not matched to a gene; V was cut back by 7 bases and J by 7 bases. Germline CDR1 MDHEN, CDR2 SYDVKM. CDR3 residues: CASINPGQGSNEQFF. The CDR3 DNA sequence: TGTGCCAGCATCAACCCGGGACAGGGTTCAAATGAGCAGTTCTTC. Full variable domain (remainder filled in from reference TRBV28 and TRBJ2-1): DVKVTQSSRYLVKRTGEKVFLECVQDMDHENMFWYRQDPGLGLRLIYFSYDVKMKEKGDIPEGYSVSREKKERFSLILESASTNQTSMYLCASINPGQGSNEQFFGPGTRLTVL.

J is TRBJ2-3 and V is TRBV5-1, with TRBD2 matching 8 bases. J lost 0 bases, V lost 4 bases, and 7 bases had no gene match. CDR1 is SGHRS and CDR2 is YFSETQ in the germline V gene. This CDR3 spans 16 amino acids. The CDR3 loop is CASSREASGSTDTQYF. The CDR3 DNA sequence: TGCGCCAGCAGCCGTGAGGCTAGCGGGAGCACAGATACGCAGTATTTT. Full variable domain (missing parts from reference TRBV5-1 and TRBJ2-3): KAGVTQTPRYLIKTRGQQVTLSCSPISGHRSVSWYQQTPGQGLQFLFEYFSETQRNKGNFPGRFSGRQFSNSRSEMNVSTLELGDSALYLCASSREASGSTDTQYFGPGTRLTVL.

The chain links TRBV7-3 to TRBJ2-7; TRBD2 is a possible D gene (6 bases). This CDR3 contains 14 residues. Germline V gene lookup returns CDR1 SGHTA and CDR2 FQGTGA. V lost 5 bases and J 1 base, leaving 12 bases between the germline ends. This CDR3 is CASSPRLDSYEQYF. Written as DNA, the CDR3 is TGTGCCAGCAGCCCCCGACTAGATTCCTACGAGCAGTACTTC.

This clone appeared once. CDR3 in DNA: TGTGCCAGCAGCCCCCGGGACAGGGCCGTTGAGCAGTTCTTC. Translating gives CASSPRDRAVEQFF. The V call is TRBV9, the J call TRBJ2-1, with TRBD1 matching 9 bases. Per germline, CDR1 SGDLS and CDR2 YYNGEE. The junction had 8 bases not matched to a gene; V was cut back by 4 bases and J by 9 bases. The CDR3 spans 14 residues.

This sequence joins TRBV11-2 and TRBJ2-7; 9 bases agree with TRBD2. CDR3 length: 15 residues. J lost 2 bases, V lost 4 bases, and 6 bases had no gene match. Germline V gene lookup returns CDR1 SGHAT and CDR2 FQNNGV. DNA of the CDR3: TGTGCCAGCAGCTATATAGCGGGAGTCCCCTACGAGCAGTACTTC. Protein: CASSYIAGVPYEQYF.

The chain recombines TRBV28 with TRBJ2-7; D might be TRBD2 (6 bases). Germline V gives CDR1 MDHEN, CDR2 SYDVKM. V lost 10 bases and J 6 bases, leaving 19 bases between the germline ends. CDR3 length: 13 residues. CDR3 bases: TGTGCCACTGGGCCCGTGGGACTCGGCGAGCAGTACTTC. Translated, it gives CATGPVGLGEQYF.

CDR3 DNA sequence: TGTGCCAGCAGCTTCCGGGACAGGGGTCGAATTCCCTACAATGAGCAGTTCTTC. Amino acid sequence: CASSFRDRGRIPYNEQFF. The chain couples TRBV9 to TRBJ2-1; 10 bases align to TRBD1. The germline gives CDR1 SGDLS, CDR2 YYNGEE. V shed 4 bases, J shed 2 bases, and the junction held 12 bases outside the gene matches. The CDR3 length is 18 residues. The full variable domain, rest sourced from reference TRBV9 and TRBJ2-1, is DSGVTQTPKHLITATGQRVTLRCSPRSGDLSVYWYQQSLDQGLQFLIQYYNGEERAKGNILERFSAQQFPDLHSELNLSSLELGDSALYFCASSFRDRGRIPYNEQFFGPGTRLTVL.